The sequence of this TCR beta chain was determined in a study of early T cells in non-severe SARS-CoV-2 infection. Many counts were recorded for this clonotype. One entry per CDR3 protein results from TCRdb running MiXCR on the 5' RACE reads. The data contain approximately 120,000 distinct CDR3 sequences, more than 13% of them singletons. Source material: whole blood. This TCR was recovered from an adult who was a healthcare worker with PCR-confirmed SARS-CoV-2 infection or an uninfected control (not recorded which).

The CDR3 loop reads CASSPATNRATEAFF. In DNA form, the CDR3 reads TGCGCCAGCAGCCCCGCGACGAACAGGGCCACTGAAGCTTTCTTT. V and J are TRBV5-1 and TRBJ1-1; TRBD1 is a possible D gene (6 bases). Trimming took 4 bases from V and 4 from J, leaving 17 bases between them. The CDR3 consists of 15 residues. In germline, CDR1 is SGHRS, CDR2 YFSETQ.